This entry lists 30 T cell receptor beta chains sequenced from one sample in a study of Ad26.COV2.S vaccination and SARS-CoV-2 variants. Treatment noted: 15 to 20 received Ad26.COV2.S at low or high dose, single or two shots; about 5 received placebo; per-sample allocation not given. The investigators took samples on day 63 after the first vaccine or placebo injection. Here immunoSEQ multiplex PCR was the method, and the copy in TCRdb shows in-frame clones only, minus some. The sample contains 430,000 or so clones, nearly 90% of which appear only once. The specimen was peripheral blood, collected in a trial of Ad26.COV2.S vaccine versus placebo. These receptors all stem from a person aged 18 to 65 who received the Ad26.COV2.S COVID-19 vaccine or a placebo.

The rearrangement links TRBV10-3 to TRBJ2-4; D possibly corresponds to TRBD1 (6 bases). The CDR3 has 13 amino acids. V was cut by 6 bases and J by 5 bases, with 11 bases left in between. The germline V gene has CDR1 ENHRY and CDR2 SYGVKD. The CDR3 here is CAIRGASENIQYF. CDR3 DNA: TGTGCCATCAGGGGGGCTTCTGAAAACATTCAGTACTTC.

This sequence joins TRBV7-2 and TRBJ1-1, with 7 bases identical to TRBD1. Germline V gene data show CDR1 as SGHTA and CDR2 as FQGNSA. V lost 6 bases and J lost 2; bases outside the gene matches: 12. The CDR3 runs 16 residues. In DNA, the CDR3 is TGTGCCAGCAGACTAAGGACAGGTAGGGTCAACACTGAAGCTTTCTTT. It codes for CASRLRTGRVNTEAFF.

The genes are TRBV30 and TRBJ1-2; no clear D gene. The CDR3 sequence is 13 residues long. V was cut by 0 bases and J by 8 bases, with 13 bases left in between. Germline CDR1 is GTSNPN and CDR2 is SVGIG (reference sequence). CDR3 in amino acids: CAWSVRTLTGYTF. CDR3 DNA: TGTGCCTGGAGTGTACGGACCCTAACAGGCTACACCTTC.

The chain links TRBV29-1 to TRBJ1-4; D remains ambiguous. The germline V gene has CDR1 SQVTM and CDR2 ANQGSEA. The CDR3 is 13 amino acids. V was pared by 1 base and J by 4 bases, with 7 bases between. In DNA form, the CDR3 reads TGCAGCGTTGAAGGGTACGGTAATGAAAAACTGTTTTTT. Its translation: CSVEGYGNEKLFF.

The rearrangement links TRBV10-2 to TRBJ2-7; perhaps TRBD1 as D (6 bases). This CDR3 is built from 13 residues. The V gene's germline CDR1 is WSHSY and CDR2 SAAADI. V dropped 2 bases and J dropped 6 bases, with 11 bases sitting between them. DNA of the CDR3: TGCGCCAGCAGTGAGCCGACAGGACGCGAGCAGTACGTC. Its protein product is CASSEPTGREQYV.

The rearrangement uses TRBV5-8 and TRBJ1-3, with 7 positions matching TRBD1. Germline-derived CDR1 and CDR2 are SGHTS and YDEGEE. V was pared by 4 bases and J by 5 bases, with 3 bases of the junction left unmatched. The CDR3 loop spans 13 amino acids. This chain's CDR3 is CASSVQGRNTIYF. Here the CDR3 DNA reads TGTGCCAGCAGCGTACAGGGGCGAAACACCATATATTTT.

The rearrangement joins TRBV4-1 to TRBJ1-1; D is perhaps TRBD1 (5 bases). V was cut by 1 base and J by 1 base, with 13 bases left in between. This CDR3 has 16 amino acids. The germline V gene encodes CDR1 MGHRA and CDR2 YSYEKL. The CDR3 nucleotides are TGCGCCAGCAGCCAAGCCACTCTTGGGGGGAACACTGAAGCTTTCTTT. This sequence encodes CASSQATLGGNTEAFF.

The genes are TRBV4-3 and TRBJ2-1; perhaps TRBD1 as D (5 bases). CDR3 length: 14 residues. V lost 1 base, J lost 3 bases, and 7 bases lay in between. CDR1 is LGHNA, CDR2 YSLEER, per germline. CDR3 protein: CASSQGDSYNEQFF. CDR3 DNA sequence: TGCGCCAGCAGCCAAGGTGACAGCTACAATGAGCAGTTCTTC.

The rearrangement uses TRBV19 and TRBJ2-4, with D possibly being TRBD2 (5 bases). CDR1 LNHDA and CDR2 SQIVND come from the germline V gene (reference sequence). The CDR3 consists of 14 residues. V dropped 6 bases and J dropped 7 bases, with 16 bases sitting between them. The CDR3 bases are TGTGCCAGTAGGGAGGACGTCTCCCGGAACATTCAGTACTTC. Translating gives CASREDVSRNIQYF.

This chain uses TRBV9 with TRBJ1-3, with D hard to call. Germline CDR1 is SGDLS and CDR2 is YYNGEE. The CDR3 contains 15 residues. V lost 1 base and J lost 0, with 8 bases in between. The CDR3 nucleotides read TGTGCCAGCAGCGTATCCGGCATCTCTGGAAACACCATATATTTT. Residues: CASSVSGISGNTIYF.

The CDR3 here is CASSFPFGSYGYTF. The CDR3 nucleotides read TGTGCCAGCAGTTTTCCCTTCGGTAGCTATGGCTACACCTTC. The rearrangement links TRBV28 to TRBJ1-2; D is ambiguous. This CDR3 has 14 amino acids. The V gene's germline CDR1 is MDHEN and CDR2 SYDVKM. Trimming removed 3 bases from V and 4 bases from J, with 12 bases in between.

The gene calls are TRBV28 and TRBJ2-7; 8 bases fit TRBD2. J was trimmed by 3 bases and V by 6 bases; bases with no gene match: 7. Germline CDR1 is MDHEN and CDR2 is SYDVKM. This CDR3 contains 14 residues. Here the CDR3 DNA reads TGTGCCAGCAGGCCGACTAGCGAGGACTACGAGCAGTACGTC. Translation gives CASRPTSEDYEQYV.

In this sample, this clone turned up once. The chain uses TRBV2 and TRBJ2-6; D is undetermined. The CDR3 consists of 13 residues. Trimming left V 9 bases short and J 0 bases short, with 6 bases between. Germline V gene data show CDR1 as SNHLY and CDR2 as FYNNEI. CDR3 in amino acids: CARGSSGANVLTF. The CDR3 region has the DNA TGTGCCAGGGGCTCCTCTGGGGCCAACGTCCTGACTTTC.

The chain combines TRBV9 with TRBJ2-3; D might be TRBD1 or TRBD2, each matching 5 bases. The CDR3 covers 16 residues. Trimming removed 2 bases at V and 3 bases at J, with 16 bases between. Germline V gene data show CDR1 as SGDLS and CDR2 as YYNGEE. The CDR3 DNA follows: TGTGCCAGCAGCGTTCAACCGGGACCAACTACAGATACGCAGTATTTT. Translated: CASSVQPGPTTDTQYF.

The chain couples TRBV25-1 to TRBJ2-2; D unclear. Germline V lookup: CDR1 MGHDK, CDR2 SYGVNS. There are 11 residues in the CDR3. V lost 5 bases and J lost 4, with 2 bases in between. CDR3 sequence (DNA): TGTGCCAGCAGTCTCACCGGGGAGCTGTTTTTT. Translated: CASSLTGELFF.

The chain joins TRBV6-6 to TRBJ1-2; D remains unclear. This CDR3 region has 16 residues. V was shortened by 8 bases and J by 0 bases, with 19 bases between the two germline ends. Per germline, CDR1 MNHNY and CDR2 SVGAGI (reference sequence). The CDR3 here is CASHGVSRPSNYGYTF. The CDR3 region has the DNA TGTGCCAGCCATGGGGTCTCGAGACCTTCTAACTATGGCTACACCTTC.

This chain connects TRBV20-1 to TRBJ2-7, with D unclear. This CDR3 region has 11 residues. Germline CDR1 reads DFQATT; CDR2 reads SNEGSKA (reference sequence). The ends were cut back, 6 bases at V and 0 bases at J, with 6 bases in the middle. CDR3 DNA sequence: TGCAGTGCAGACTTCTCCTACGAGCAGTACTTC. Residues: CSADFSYEQYF.

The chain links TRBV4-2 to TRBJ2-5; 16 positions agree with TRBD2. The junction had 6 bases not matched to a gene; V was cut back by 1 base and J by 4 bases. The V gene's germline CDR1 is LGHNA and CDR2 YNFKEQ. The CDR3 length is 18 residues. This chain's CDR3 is CASSQGPGLAGGGETQYF. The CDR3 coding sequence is TGTGCCAGCAGCCAAGGGCCGGGACTAGCGGGAGGGGGAGAGACCCAGTACTTC.

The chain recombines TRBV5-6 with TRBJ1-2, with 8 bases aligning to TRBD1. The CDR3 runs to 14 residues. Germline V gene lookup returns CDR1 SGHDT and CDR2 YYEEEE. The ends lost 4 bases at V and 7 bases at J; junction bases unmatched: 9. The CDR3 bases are TGTGCCAGCAGCATTGGACAGGGCTCTGTTGGCTACACCTTC. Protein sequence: CASSIGQGSVGYTF.

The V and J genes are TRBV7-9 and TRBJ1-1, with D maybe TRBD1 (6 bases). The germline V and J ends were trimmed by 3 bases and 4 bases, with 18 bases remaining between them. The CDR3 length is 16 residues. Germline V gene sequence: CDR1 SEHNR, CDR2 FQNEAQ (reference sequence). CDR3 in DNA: TGTGCCAGCAGCTTCTTAGCCCAGGCCAGGGGCACTGAAGCTTTCTTT. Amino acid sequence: CASSFLAQARGTEAFF. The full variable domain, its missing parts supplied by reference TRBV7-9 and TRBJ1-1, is DTGVSQNPRHKITKRGQNVTFRCDPISEHNRLYWYRQTLGQGPEFLTYFQNEAQLEKSRLLSDRFSAERPKGSFSTLEIQRTEQGDSAMYLCASSFLAQARGTEAFFGQGTRLTVV.

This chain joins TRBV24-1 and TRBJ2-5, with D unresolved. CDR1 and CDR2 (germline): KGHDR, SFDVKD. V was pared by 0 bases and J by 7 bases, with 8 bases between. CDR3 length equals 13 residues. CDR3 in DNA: TGTGCCACCAGTGATTTGCCCCTCGGGACCCAGTACTTC. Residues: CATSDLPLGTQYF.

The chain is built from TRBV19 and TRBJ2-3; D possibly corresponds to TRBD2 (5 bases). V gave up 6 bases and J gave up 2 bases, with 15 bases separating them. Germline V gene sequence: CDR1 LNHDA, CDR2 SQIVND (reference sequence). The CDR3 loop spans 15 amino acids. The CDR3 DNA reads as TGTGCCAGTAGCGCTACTAGAAGATTCACAGATACGCAGTATTTT. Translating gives CASSATRRFTDTQYF. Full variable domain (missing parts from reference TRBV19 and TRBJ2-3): DGGITQSPKYLFRKEGQNVTLSCEQNLNHDAMYWYRQDPGQGLRLIYYSQIVNDFQKGDIAEGYSVSREKKESFPLTVTSAQKNPTAFYLCASSATRRFTDTQYFGPGTRLTVL.

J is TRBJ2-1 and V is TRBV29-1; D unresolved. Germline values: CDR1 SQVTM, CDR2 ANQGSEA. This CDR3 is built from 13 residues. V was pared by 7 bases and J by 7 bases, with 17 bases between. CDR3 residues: CSGAARVGNEQFF. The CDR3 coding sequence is TGCAGCGGTGCCGCGAGAGTTGGGAATGAGCAGTTCTTC.

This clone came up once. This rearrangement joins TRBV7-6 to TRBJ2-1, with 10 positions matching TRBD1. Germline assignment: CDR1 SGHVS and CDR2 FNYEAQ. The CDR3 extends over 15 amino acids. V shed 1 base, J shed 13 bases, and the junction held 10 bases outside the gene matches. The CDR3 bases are TGTGCCAGCAGCTTAGGGACAGGGGGACCCCGAGTCCAGTTCTTC. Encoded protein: CASSLGTGGPRVQFF.

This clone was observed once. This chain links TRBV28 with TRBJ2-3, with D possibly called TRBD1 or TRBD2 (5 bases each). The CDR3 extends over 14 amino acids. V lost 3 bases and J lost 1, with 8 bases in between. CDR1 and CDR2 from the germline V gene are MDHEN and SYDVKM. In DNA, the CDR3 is TGTGCCAGCAGTTTCAGAGGGGGCACAGATACGCAGTATTTT. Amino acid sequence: CASSFRGGTDTQYF.

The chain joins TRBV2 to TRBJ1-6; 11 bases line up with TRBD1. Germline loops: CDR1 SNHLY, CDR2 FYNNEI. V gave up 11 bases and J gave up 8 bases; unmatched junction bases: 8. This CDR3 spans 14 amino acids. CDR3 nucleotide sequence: TGTGCCGCTGGGGGGACAGGGGGTTATTCACCCCTCCACTTT. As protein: CAAGGTGGYSPLHF.

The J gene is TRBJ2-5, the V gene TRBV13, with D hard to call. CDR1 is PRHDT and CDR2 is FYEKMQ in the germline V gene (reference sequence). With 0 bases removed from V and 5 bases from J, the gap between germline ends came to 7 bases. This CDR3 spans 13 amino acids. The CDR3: CASSLGHGETQYF. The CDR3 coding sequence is TGTGCCAGCAGCTTAGGCCATGGGGAGACCCAGTACTTC. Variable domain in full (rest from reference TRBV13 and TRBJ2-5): AAGVIQSPRHLIKEKRETATLKCYPIPRHDTVYWYQQGPGQDPQFLISFYEKMQSDKGSIPDRFSAQQFSDYHSELNMSSLELGDSALYFCASSLGHGETQYFGPGTRLLVL.

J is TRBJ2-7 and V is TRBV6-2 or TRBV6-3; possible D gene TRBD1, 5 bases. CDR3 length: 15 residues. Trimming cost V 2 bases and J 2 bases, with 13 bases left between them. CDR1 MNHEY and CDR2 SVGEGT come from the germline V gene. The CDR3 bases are TGTGCCAGCAGTTACGAAGGCAGGGAACCCTACGAGCAGTACTTC. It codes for CASSYEGREPYEQYF.

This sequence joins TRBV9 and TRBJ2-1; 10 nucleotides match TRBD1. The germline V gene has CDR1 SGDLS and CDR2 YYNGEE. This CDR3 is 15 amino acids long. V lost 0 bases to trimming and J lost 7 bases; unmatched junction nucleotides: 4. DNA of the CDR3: TGTGCCAGCAGCGTAGTGACAGGGGGCTTGAATGAGCAGTTCTTC. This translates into CASSVVTGGLNEQFF.

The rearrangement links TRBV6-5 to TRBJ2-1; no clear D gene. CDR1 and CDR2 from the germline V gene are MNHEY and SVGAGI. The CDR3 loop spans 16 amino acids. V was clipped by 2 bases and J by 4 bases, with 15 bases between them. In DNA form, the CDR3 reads TGTGCCAGCAGTTACGCGATACAATCTCCATACAATGAGCAGTTCTTC. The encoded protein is CASSYAIQSPYNEQFF.